Shown below are 6 T cell receptor beta chains from a single sample sequenced in a study of T cell changes during pregnancy in multiple sclerosis. The repertoire was sequenced with immunoSEQ multiplex PCR; TCRdb's copy has only in-frame clones and lacks some. The sample has some 27,000 clones; 85% to 90% are singletons. The input for sequencing was CD8+ T cells from peripheral blood mononuclear cells, taken before pregnancy. These receptors were taken from a female donor with multiple sclerosis, enrolled in a pregnancy study.

V gene TRBV19 combines with J gene TRBJ1-2; the match to TRBD1 covers 8 bases. Per the germline V gene, CDR1 is LNHDA and CDR2 is SQIVND (reference sequence). The junction had 6 bases not matched to a gene; V was cut back by 2 bases and J by 10 bases. The CDR3 has 13 amino acids. CDR3 amino acids: CASSIQTGVDYTF. CDR3 sequence (DNA): TGTGCCAGTAGTATACAGACAGGGGTGGACTACACCTTC. Based on the CDR3 plus reference TRBV19 and TRBJ1-2, the full variable domain is DGGITQSPKYLFRKEGQNVTLSCEQNLNHDAMYWYRQDPGQGLRLIYYSQIVNDFQKGDIAEGYSVSREKKESFPLTVTSAQKNPTAFYLCASSIQTGVDYTFGSGTRLTVV.

This chain joins TRBV4-1 and TRBJ2-7, with TRBD2 as a possible D gene (5 bases). V lost 0 bases and J 7 bases, leaving 16 bases between the germline ends. The CDR3 covers 15 residues. The germline gives CDR1 MGHRA, CDR2 YSYEKL. The CDR3 loop is CASSQDATGKREQYF. The CDR3 DNA reads as TGCGCCAGCAGCCAAGATGCAACGGGGAAGCGGGAGCAGTACTTC.

The rearrangement joins TRBV4-1 to TRBJ2-1, with 8 bases lining up with TRBD1. The CDR3 has 15 residues. Unmatched junction bases numbered 5, after V lost 4 bases and J lost 3 bases. Germline CDR1 MGHRA, CDR2 YSYEKL. The CDR3 is CASSLGQGLYNEQFF. In nucleotides, the CDR3 is TGCGCCAGCAGCCTAGGACAGGGACTCTACAATGAGCAGTTCTTC.

The rearrangement links TRBV27 to TRBJ1-5; 9 bases map to TRBD1. The CDR3 extends over 15 amino acids. Germline-derived CDR1 and CDR2 are MNHEY and SMNVEV (reference sequence). J lost 6 bases, V lost 5 bases, and 8 bases had no gene match. CDR3 amino acids: CASSPGQGTAQPQHF. CDR3 DNA: TGTGCCAGCAGTCCCGGACAGGGGACGGCTCAGCCCCAGCATTTT.

The gene calls are TRBV27 and TRBJ2-1; 10 nucleotides match TRBD1. The germline V gene has CDR1 MNHEY and CDR2 SMNVEV (reference sequence). J gave up 6 bases and V 5 bases, and 7 bases lay outside the gene matches. This CDR3 is built from 15 residues. The CDR3 coding sequence is TGTGCCAGCAGTAGGGGGACAGGGGCCTTCAATGAGCAGTTCTTC. Residues: CASSRGTGAFNEQFF.

This clone was recorded a few times. The V and J genes are TRBV5-1 and TRBJ2-3; 7 bases agree with TRBD1. CDR1 is SGHRS, CDR2 YFSETQ, per germline. Trimming cost V 4 bases and J 2 bases; bases outside gene matches: 10. This CDR3 comprises 16 residues. CDR3 loop: CASSPSTGDYTDTQYF. CDR3 in DNA: TGCGCCAGCAGCCCTTCCACAGGGGATTACACAGATACGCAGTATTTT.